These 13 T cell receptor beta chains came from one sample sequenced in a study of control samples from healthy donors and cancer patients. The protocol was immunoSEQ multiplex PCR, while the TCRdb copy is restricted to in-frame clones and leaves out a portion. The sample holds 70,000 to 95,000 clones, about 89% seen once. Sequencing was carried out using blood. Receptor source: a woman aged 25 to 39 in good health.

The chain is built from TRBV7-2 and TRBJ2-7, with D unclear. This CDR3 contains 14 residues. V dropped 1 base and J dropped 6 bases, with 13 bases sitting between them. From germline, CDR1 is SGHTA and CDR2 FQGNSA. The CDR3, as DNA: TGTGCCAGCAGCTTAGGGACGACCCTCTCCGAGCAGTACTTC. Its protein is CASSLGTTLSEQYF.

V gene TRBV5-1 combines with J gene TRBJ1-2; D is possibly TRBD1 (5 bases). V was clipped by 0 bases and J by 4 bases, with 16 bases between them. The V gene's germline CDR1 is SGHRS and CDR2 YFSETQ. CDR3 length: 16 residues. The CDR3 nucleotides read TGCGCCAGCAGCTTGGCGTATAGGGGTTTGAGCTATGGCTACACCTTC. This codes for CASSLAYRGLSYGYTF.

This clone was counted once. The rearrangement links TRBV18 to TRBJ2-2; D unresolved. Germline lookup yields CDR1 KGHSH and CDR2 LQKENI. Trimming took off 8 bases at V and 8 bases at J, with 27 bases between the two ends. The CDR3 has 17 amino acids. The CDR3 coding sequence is TGTGCCAGCGCGCGTTTGACCGGGCCCCGGCTTGTTGGGGAGCTGTTTTTT. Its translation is CASARLTGPRLVGELFF.

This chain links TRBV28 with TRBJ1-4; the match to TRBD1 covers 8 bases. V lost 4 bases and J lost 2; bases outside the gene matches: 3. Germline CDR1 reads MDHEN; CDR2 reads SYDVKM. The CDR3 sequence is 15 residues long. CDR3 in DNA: TGTGCCAGCAGTTCCACAGGGGGGACTAATGAAAAACTGTTTTTT. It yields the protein CASSSTGGTNEKLFF.

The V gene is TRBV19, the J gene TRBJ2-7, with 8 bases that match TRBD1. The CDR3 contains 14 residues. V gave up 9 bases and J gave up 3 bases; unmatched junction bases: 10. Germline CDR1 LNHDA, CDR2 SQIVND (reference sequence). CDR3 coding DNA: TGTGCCAGCCAGGGACAGGCCCCCCGCTACGAGCAGTACTTC. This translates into CASQGQAPRYEQYF. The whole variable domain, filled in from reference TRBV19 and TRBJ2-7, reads DGGITQSPKYLFRKEGQNVTLSCEQNLNHDAMYWYRQDPGQGLRLIYYSQIVNDFQKGDIAEGYSVSREKKESFPLTVTSAQKNPTAFYLCASQGQAPRYEQYFGPGTRLTVT.

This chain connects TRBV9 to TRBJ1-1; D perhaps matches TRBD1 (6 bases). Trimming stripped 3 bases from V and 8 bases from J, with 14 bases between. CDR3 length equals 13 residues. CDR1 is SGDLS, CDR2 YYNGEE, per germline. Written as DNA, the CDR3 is TGTGCCAGCAGCGGCGGGACACCTGGGGAAGCTTTCTTT. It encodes CASSGGTPGEAFF.

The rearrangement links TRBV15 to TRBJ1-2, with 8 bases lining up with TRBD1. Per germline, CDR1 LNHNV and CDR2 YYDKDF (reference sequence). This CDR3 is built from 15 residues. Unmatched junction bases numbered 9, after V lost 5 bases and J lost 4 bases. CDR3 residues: CATSLDRGGLYGYTF. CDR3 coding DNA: TGTGCCACCAGCCTCGACAGGGGAGGCCTCTATGGCTACACCTTC.

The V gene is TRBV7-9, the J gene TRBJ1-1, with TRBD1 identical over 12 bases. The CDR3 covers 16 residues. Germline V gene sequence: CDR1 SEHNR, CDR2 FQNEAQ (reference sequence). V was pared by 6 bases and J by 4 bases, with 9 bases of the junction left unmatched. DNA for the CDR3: TGTGCCAGCAGTACCGGGACAGGGGGCGTGGGCACTGAAGCTTTCTTT. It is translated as CASSTGTGGVGTEAFF.

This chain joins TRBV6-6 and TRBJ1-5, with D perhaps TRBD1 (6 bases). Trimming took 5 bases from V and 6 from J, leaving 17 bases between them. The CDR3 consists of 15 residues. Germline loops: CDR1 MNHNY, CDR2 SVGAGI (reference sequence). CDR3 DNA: TGTGCCAGCAGTCTCAAAGGGGGAGTCGGTCAGCCCCAGCATTTT. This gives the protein CASSLKGGVGQPQHF.

In DNA form, the CDR3 reads TGTGCCAGCAGTCCCCTAGATGTCGCCTACGAGCAGTACTTC. Amino acid sequence: CASSPLDVAYEQYF. This chain links TRBV9 with TRBJ2-7, with D unclear. The germline V and J ends were trimmed by 5 bases and 2 bases, with 14 bases remaining between them. This CDR3 spans 14 amino acids. Germline loops: CDR1 SGDLS, CDR2 YYNGEE.

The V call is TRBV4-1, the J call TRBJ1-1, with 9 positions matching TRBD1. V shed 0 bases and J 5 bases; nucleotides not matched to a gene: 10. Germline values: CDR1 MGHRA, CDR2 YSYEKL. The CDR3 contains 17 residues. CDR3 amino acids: CASSQDSVGQGRTEAFF. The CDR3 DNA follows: TGCGCCAGCAGCCAAGATTCGGTAGGACAGGGGCGAACTGAAGCTTTCTTT.

The CDR3 nucleotides are TGCGCCAGCAGCTACGGGACTCTTCAAGAGACCCAGTACTTC. This sequence encodes CASSYGTLQETQYF. The chain combines TRBV5-1 with TRBJ2-5; D may be TRBD2 (6 bases). Trimming left V 3 bases short and J 2 bases short, with 11 bases between. Germline lookup yields CDR1 SGHRS and CDR2 YFSETQ. The CDR3 has 14 amino acids.

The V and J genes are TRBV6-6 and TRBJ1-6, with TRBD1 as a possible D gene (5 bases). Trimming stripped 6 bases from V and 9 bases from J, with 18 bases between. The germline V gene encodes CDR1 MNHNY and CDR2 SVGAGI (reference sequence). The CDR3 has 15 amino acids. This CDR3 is CASSPPGGKGSPLHF. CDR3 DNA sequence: TGTGCCAGCAGCCCTCCGGGGGGTAAGGGTTCACCCCTCCACTTT.